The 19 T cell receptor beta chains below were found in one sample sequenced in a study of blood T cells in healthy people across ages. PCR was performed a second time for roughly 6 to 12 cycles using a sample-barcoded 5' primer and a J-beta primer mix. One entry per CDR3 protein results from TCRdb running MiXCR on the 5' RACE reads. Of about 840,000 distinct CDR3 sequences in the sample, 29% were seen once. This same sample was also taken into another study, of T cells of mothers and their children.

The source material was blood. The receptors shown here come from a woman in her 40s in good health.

The CDR3, as DNA: TGTGCCAGCAGGTCGGGACAGGGGTCTGTAGAGGAAAAACTGTTTTTT. As protein: CASRSGQGSVEEKLFF. The chain combines TRBV6-5 with TRBJ1-4; TRBD1 agrees at 10 bases. The CDR3 is 16 amino acids. J gave up 8 bases and V 6 bases, and 12 bases lay outside the gene matches. Per germline, CDR1 MNHEY and CDR2 SVGAGI.

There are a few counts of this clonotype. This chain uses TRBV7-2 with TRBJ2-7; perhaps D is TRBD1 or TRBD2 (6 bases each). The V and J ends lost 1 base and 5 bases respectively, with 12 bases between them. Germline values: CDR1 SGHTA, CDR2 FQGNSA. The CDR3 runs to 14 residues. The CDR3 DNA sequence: TGTGCCAGCAGCTTAGGGGGGGCCCCCCACGAGCAGTACTTC. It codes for CASSLGGAPHEQYF.

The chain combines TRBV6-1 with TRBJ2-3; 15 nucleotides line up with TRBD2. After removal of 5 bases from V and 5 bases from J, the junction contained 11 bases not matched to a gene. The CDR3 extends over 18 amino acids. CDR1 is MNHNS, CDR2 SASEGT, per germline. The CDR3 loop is CASSLGLAGGRQQDTQYF. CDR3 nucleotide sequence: TGTGCCAGCAGTCTCGGACTAGCGGGGGGGCGTCAACAAGATACGCAGTATTTT.

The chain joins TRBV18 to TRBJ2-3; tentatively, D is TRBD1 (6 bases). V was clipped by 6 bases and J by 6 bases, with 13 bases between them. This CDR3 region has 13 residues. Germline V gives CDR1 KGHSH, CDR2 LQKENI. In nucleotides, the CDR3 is TGTGCCAGCTCCATCGCAGGGGCCGATACGCAGTATTTT. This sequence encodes CASSIAGADTQYF.

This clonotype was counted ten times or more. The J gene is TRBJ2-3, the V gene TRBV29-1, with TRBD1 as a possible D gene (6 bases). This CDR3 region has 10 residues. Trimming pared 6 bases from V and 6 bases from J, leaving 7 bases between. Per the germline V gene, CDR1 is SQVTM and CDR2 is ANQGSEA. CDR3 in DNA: TGCAGCGTAAGGGGGGATACGCAGTATTTT. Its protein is CSVRGDTQYF.

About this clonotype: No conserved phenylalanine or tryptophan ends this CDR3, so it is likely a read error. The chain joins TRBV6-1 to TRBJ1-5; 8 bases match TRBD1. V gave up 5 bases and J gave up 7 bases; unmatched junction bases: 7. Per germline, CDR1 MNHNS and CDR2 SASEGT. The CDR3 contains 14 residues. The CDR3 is CASSHGQGGQPQHV. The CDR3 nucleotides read TGTGCCAGCAGTCATGGACAGGGTGGACAGCCCCAGCATGTT.

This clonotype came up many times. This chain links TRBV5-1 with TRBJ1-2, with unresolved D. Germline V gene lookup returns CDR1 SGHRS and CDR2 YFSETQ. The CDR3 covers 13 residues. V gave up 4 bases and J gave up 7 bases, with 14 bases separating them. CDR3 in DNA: TGCGCCAGCAGCCGAGAGAGGGAACGTGGCTACACCTTC. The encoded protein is CASSRERERGYTF.

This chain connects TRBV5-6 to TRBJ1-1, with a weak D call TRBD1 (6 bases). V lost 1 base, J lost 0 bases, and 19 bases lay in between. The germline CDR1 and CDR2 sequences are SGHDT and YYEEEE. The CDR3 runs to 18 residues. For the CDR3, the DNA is TGTGCCAGCAGCTTGTCGCGCGGACAGCGATCCATGAACACTGAAGCTTTCTTT. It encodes CASSLSRGQRSMNTEAFF. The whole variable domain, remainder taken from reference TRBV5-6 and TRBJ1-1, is DAGVTQSPTHLIKTRGQQVTLRCSPKSGHDTVSWYQQALGQGPQFIFQYYEEEERQRGNFPDRFSGHQFPNYSSELNVNALLLGDSALYLCASSLSRGQRSMNTEAFFGQGTRLTVV.

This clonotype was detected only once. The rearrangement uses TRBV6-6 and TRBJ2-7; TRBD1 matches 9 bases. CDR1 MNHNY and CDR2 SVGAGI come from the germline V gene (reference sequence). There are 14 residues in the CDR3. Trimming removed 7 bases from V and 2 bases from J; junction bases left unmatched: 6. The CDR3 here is CASTGTGRTYEQYF. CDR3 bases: TGTGCCAGCACCGGGACAGGGCGGACCTACGAGCAGTACTTC.

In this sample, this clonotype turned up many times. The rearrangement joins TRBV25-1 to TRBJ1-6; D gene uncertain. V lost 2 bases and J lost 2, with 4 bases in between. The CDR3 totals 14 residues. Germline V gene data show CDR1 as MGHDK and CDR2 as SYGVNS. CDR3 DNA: TGTGCCAGCAGTGAACGGGCCTATAATTCACCCCTCCACTTT. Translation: CASSERAYNSPLHF.

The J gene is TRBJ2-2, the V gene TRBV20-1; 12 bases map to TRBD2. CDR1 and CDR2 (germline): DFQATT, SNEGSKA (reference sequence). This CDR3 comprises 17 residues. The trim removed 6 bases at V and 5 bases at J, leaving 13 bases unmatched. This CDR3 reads CSALGATSGGWTGELFF. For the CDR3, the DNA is TGCAGTGCGCTTGGTGCGACTAGCGGGGGTTGGACCGGGGAGCTGTTTTTT.

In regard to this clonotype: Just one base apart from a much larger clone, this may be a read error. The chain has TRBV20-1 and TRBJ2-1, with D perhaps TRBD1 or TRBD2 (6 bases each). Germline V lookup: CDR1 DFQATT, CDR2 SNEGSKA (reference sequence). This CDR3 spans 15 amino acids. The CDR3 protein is CSARADGGVYNERFF. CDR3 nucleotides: TGCAGTGCTAGAGCGGACGGGGGCGTCTACAATGAGCGGTTCTTC.

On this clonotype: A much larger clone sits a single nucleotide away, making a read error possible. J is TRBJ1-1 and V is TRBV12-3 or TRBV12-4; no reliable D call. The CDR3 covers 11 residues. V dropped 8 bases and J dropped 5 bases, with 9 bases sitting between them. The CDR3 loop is CASLLRTEAFF. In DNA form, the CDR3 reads TGTGCCAGCCTCTTAAGGACTGAAGCTTTCTTT.

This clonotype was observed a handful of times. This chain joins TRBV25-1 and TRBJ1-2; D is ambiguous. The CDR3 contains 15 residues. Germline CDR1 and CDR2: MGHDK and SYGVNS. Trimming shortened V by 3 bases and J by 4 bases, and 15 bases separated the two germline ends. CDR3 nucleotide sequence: TGTGCCAGCAGTGACGACGGGTCGAGGAGCTATGGCTACACCTTC. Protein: CASSDDGSRSYGYTF.

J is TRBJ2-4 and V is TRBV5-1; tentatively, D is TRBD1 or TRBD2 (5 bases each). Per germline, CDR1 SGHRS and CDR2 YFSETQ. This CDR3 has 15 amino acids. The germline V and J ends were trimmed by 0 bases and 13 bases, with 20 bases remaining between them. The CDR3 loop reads CASSLAGAQDNEQYF. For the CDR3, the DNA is TGCGCCAGCAGCTTGGCCGGGGCTCAGGACAATGAGCAGTACTTC. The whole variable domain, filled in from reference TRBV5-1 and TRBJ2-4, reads KAGVTQTPRYLIKTRGQQVTLSCSPISGHRSVSWYQQTPGQGLQFLFEYFSETQRNKGNFPGRFSGRQFSNSRSEMNVSTLELGDSALYLCASSLAGAQDNEQYFGAGTRLSVL.

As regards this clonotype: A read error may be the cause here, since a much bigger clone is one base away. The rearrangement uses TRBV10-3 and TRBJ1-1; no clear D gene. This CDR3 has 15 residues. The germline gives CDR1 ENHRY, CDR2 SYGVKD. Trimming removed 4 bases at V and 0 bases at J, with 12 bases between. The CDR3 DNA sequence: TGTGCCATCAGTGCGGGTCTGACAATGAACACTGAAGCTTTCTTT. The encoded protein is CAISAGLTMNTEAFF.

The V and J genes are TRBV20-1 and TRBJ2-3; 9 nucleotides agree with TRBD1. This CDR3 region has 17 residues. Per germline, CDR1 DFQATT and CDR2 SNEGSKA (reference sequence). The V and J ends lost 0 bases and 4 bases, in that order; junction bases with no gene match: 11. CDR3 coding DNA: TGCAGTGCTAGAGATCTCTGGGACAGGGTGGATGCAGATACGCAGTATTTT. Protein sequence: CSARDLWDRVDADTQYF.

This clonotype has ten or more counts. The DNA of the CDR3 is TGCAGTGCTAAGAAACGGGGTGGCGGCGACACTGAAGCTTTCTTT. Translation: CSAKKRGGGDTEAFF. The chain combines TRBV20-1 with TRBJ1-1; no clear D. Germline V lookup: CDR1 DFQATT, CDR2 SNEGSKA (reference sequence). This CDR3 has 15 residues. Trimming removed 4 bases at V and 3 bases at J, with 18 bases between.

The CDR3 nucleotides are TGCGCCAGCAGCTTGGCACAGCATACAGATACGCAGTATTTT. This translates into CASSLAQHTDTQYF. This chain uses TRBV5-1 with TRBJ2-3; D gene ambiguous. The CDR3 spans 14 residues. Germline lookup yields CDR1 SGHRS and CDR2 YFSETQ. The V gene lost 0 bases and the J gene lost 3 bases, with 8 bases spanning the gap.